The 30 T cell receptor beta chains below were found in one sample sequenced in a study of blood T cell repertoires in COVID-19 (dated by TCRdb to the early 2020s). Libraries were made using the immunoSEQ multiplex PCR assay. In TCRdb, the immuneACCESS table is reduced to in-frame sequences with V and J assigned. These tables do not hold every clone; where another copy was compared, an unresolved V gene accounts for under half, and the others remain unexplained. Recorded for this sample are 400,000 to 550,000 clones; about 85% of them occurred a single time. About 2.1% of the sample is in the top ten clones. Sequencing was performed on PBMCs or T cells enriched from blood (not recorded which). The receptors here all came from a woman between 18 and 29 years old with acute COVID-19.

This clone was counted only a few times. The V call is TRBV3-1 (or the pseudogene TRBV3-2), the J call TRBJ1-2; D remains unclear. V was clipped by 3 bases and J by 6 bases, with 11 bases between them. The CDR3 loop spans 13 amino acids. Germline V lookup: CDR1 LGHDT, CDR2 YNNKEL (reference sequence). This chain's CDR3 is CASSQDSRNGYTF. In DNA form, the CDR3 reads TGTGCCAGCAGCCAGGACTCTAGGAATGGCTACACCTTC.

J is TRBJ1-5 and V is TRBV5-5; 7 nucleotides match TRBD1. Germline assignment: CDR1 SGHKS and CDR2 YYEKEE (reference sequence). The length of the CDR3 is 16 residues. The V and J ends lost 1 base and 4 bases, in that order; junction bases with no gene match: 8. The CDR3 DNA follows: TGTGCCAGCAGCTTGTCTCCCTGGACAGGTAATCAGCCCCAGCATTTT. Protein sequence: CASSLSPWTGNQPQHF.

This clone was picked up one time. The rearrangement joins TRBV5-1 to TRBJ1-5, with D tentatively TRBD1 (6 bases). The CDR3 is 14 amino acids. CDR1 is SGHRS and CDR2 is YFSETQ in the germline V gene. V shed 2 bases and J shed 7 bases, with 13 bases lying between them. The CDR3 DNA is TGCGCCAGCAGCTTCTACAGGGCTCGGCAGCCCCAGCATTTT. Translating it yields CASSFYRARQPQHF.

V gene TRBV5-6 combines with J gene TRBJ2-7; 9 bases line up with TRBD1. Germline loops: CDR1 SGHDT, CDR2 YYEEEE. The junction had 5 bases not matched to a gene; V was cut back by 4 bases and J by 9 bases. The CDR3 extends over 12 amino acids. The chain's CDR3 is CASSPGTGRQYF. The CDR3, as DNA: TGTGCCAGCAGCCCCGGGACAGGGAGGCAGTACTTC.

The chain recombines TRBV5-1 with TRBJ1-2, with D possibly matching TRBD1 (5 bases). Germline V lookup: CDR1 SGHRS, CDR2 YFSETQ. Trimming took 4 bases from V and 4 from J, leaving 11 bases between them. This CDR3 contains 13 residues. As DNA, the CDR3 is TGCGCCAGCAGCCTGGGGCAGGTCTATGGCTACACCTTC. This gives the protein CASSLGQVYGYTF.

This chain links TRBV5-8 with TRBJ1-2; 8 bases are shared with TRBD1. The CDR3 length is 15 residues. Trimming at V came to 4 bases and at J to 3 bases, leaving 8 bases not matched to a gene. CDR1 and CDR2 (germline): SGHTS, YDEGEE. The CDR3 nucleotides are TGTGCCAGCAGCAAAGGGTCAGGGGGCTACTATGGCTACACCTTC. Protein product: CASSKGSGGYYGYTF. Together with reference TRBV5-8 and TRBJ1-2, the CDR3 gives the full variable domain: EAGVTQSPTHLIKTRGQQATLRCSPISGHTSVYWYQQALGLGLQFLLWYDEGEERNRGNFPPRFSGRQFPNYSSELNVNALELEDSALYLCASSKGSGGYYGYTFGSGTRLTVV.

The chain employs TRBV3-1 (or the pseudogene TRBV3-2) and TRBJ2-7, with D hard to call. Looked up from germline, CDR1 is LGHDT and CDR2 is YNNKEL (reference sequence). V lost 1 base to trimming and J lost 0 bases, with 10 bases between them. CDR3 size: 15 residues. The CDR3 DNA reads TGTGCCAGCAGCCAAGGTCCGGGTTCCTCCTACGAGCAGTACTTC. Residues: CASSQGPGSSYEQYF.

The chain recombines TRBV19 with TRBJ1-1; D might be TRBD1 (5 bases). Trimming took 3 bases from V and 5 from J, leaving 13 bases between them. The V gene's germline CDR1 is LNHDA and CDR2 SQIVND (reference sequence). This CDR3 region has 14 residues. The DNA of the CDR3 is TGTGCCAGTAGTATTAACAAAAAGGGGACTGAAGCTTTCTTT. This encodes CASSINKKGTEAFF.

The chain couples TRBV7-2 to TRBJ1-3; D not certain. The CDR3 runs 15 residues. The ends were cut back, 5 bases at V and 0 bases at J, with 11 bases in the middle. Looked up from germline, CDR1 is SGHTA and CDR2 is FQGNSA. CDR3 loop: CASSLQADSGNTIYF. The CDR3 DNA reads TGTGCCAGCAGCCTTCAGGCTGACTCTGGAAACACCATATATTTT.

The J gene is TRBJ2-3, the V gene TRBV5-6; TRBD2 agrees at 7 bases. With 4 bases clipped from V and 6 bases from J, the junction kept 8 bases outside the gene matches. Germline-derived CDR1 and CDR2 are SGHDT and YYEEEE. The CDR3 runs to 14 residues. CDR3 sequence reads: CASSAGLQLDTQYF. CDR3 coding DNA: TGTGCCAGCAGCGCGGGACTACAATTGGATACGCAGTATTTT.

The CDR3 coding sequence is TGTGCCAGCAGCGTTGGTTTTGGGAGGACGAGCTCCTATAATTCACCCCTCCACTTT. Translated: CASSVGFGRTSSYNSPLHF. The chain joins TRBV9 to TRBJ1-6; D is unclear. Germline V gives CDR1 SGDLS, CDR2 YYNGEE. CDR3 size: 19 residues. V was shortened by 2 bases and J by 0 bases, with 18 bases between the two germline ends.

This clone was seen a few times. The rearrangement uses TRBV29-1 and TRBJ2-5; D is perhaps TRBD1 (6 bases). From germline, CDR1 is SQVTM and CDR2 ANQGSEA. The CDR3 totals 13 residues. Deletions cut 6 bases from V and 3 bases from J, with 14 bases between. In nucleotides, the CDR3 is TGCAGCGTGGCCGGGACAACGAAAGAGACCCAGTACTTC. Encoded protein: CSVAGTTKETQYF.

The rearrangement links TRBV29-1 to TRBJ2-3; possibly TRBD2 for D (6 bases). Trimming removed 3 bases from V and 6 bases from J, with 19 bases in between. Germline CDR1 reads SQVTM; CDR2 reads ANQGSEA. This CDR3 has 15 residues. The CDR3 coding sequence is TGCAGCGTTGAGACACCTGCGGGGACGGGGGATACGCAGTATTTT. This encodes CSVETPAGTGDTQYF.

The genes are TRBV29-1 and TRBJ2-3, with TRBD2 matching 11 bases. The length of the CDR3 is 16 residues. Germline V CDR1 and CDR2: SQVTM, ANQGSEA. Trimming cost V 4 bases and J 0 bases; bases outside gene matches: 6. The CDR3 region is CSVAGTSGGSTDTQYF. CDR3 coding DNA: TGCAGCGTTGCCGGGACTAGCGGCGGGAGCACAGATACGCAGTATTTT.

The CDR3 spells CASSTGQNPTRGYTF. CDR3 DNA: TGTGCCAGCAGTACCGGACAGAATCCTACTCGCGGCTACACCTTC. The chain has TRBV6-5 and TRBJ1-2; D possibly corresponds to TRBD1 (6 bases). The CDR3 length is 15 residues. Per germline, CDR1 MNHEY and CDR2 SVGAGI. V gave up 5 bases and J gave up 8 bases, with 21 bases separating them.

This chain links TRBV6-5 with TRBJ2-1; D remains unclear. This CDR3 comprises 12 residues. The V gene's germline CDR1 is MNHEY and CDR2 SVGAGI. V lost 1 base to trimming and J lost 9 bases, with 7 bases between them. CDR3 sequence reads: CASSYYSGEQFF. CDR3 nucleotide sequence: TGTGCCAGCAGTTACTATAGTGGTGAGCAGTTCTTC.

The chain recombines TRBV11-2 with TRBJ2-3; D unresolved. Germline assignment: CDR1 SGHAT and CDR2 FQNNGV. CDR3 length equals 13 residues. Deletions cut 1 base from V and 11 bases from J, with 13 bases between. The CDR3 DNA is TGTGCCAGCAGCTTAGTGGCAGATCTTGGGCAGTATTTT. Its translation is CASSLVADLGQYF.

The chain employs TRBV5-6 and TRBJ2-7; maybe TRBD2 (5 bases). The CDR3 is made up of 11 amino acids. CDR1 is SGHDT and CDR2 is YYEEEE in the germline V gene. Trimming cost V 4 bases and J 7 bases, with 9 bases left between them. The CDR3 region is CASSITREQYF. The CDR3 region has the DNA TGTGCCAGCAGCATCACTAGAGAGCAGTACTTC.

Note on this clone: Other DNA sequences within the sample encode an identical CDR3. CDR3: CASSEARGTGELFF. The CDR3 DNA follows: TGTGCCAGCAGTGAAGCGCGGGGCACCGGGGAGCTGTTTTTT. This chain uses TRBV2 with TRBJ2-2; D is possibly TRBD2 (6 bases). V was clipped by 0 bases and J by 4 bases, with 6 bases between them. The germline CDR1 and CDR2 sequences are SNHLY and FYNNEI. The CDR3 runs to 14 residues.

The DNA of the CDR3 is TGTGCCAGCAGCTTGACTAGTTCGTACACCGGGGAGCTGTTTTTT. Amino acids: CASSLTSSYTGELFF. This chain joins TRBV7-2 and TRBJ2-2, with D possibly TRBD2 on 6 matching bases. Trimming removed 3 bases from V and 3 bases from J, with 11 bases in between. The CDR3 runs 15 residues. Germline V CDR1 and CDR2: SGHTA, FQGNSA.

This chain connects TRBV28 to TRBJ1-3; 7 bases align to TRBD1. The CDR3 loop spans 16 amino acids. V shed 3 bases and J 11 bases; nucleotides not matched to a gene: 16. Germline CDR1 reads MDHEN; CDR2 reads SYDVKM. DNA of the CDR3: TGTGCCAGCAGTTTTGGGGACAGCGTTCTTGGTCTAGCCATATATTTT. Translating it yields CASSFGDSVLGLAIYF.

The J gene is TRBJ1-4, the V gene TRBV5-1; TRBD1 matches at 7 bases. Per germline, CDR1 SGHRS and CDR2 YFSETQ. Trimming removed 2 bases from V and 8 bases from J; junction bases left unmatched: 15. The CDR3 has 17 residues. The CDR3 region has the DNA TGCGCCAGCAGCTTAGGGACAGCTTCAGCAGTCAGGGAAAAACTGTTTTTT. Translated, it gives CASSLGTASAVREKLFF.

V gene TRBV9 combines with J gene TRBJ2-1; tentatively, D is TRBD1 (6 bases). The CDR3 has 14 residues. The germline V and J ends were trimmed by 6 bases and 4 bases, with 14 bases remaining between them. Germline CDR1 and CDR2: SGDLS and YYNGEE. The CDR3 sequence: CASNAGTRYNEQFF. CDR3 nucleotide sequence: TGTGCCAGCAACGCCGGGACAAGATACAATGAGCAGTTCTTC.

The chain is built from TRBV4-3 and TRBJ2-2, with D tentatively TRBD1 (5 bases). This CDR3 has 16 residues. The V gene's germline CDR1 is LGHNA and CDR2 YSLEER. The V end lost 1 base, the J end lost 9 bases, and 18 bases lay between the germline ends. CDR3 protein: CASSQASDSVTRELFF. The CDR3 coding sequence is TGCGCCAGCAGCCAAGCCTCCGACAGCGTGACCCGGGAGCTGTTTTTT.

This sequence joins TRBV5-4 and TRBJ2-3; TRBD2 might be the D (6 bases). V lost 0 bases to trimming and J lost 0 bases, with 11 bases between them. There are 16 residues in the CDR3. The germline V gene encodes CDR1 SGHNT and CDR2 YYREEE (reference sequence). The CDR3 loop reads CASSLATGTSTDTQYF. The CDR3 DNA sequence: TGTGCCAGCAGCTTGGCGACGGGGACTAGCACAGATACGCAGTATTTT.

The J gene is TRBJ1-2, the V gene TRBV3-1 (or the pseudogene TRBV3-2); D not certain. CDR1 LGHDT and CDR2 YNNKEL come from the germline V gene (reference sequence). Trimming took 1 base from V and 4 from J, leaving 10 bases between them. This CDR3 spans 14 amino acids. The CDR3 bases are TGTGCCAGCAGCCAAGGGTCGGAGCTCTATGGCTACACCTTC. As protein: CASSQGSELYGYTF.

This sequence joins TRBV27 and TRBJ2-2, with D possibly matching TRBD2 (7 bases). Trimming pared 3 bases from V and 5 bases from J, leaving 13 bases between. Germline V gives CDR1 MNHEY, CDR2 SMNVEV (reference sequence). The CDR3 extends over 15 amino acids. In DNA, the CDR3 is TGTGCCAGCAGTTTTATTAGGGGGGGTACCGGGGAGCTGTTTTTT. Translation gives CASSFIRGGTGELFF.

This chain uses TRBV9 with TRBJ2-2; D ambiguous. The CDR3 loop spans 14 amino acids. Germline V gives CDR1 SGDLS, CDR2 YYNGEE. V lost 0 bases to trimming and J lost 3 bases, with 6 bases between them. CDR3 sequence reads: CASSVVTDTGELFF. Written as DNA, the CDR3 is TGTGCCAGCAGCGTAGTTACTGACACCGGGGAGCTGTTTTTT.

The chain couples TRBV6-5 to TRBJ1-2, with D maybe TRBD1 (6 bases). Germline V gives CDR1 MNHEY, CDR2 SVGAGI. This CDR3 has 13 residues. V gave up 4 bases and J gave up 4 bases, with 10 bases separating them. CDR3: CASSSDSTYGYTF. In nucleotides, the CDR3 is TGTGCCAGCAGTTCGGACAGCACCTATGGCTACACCTTC.

The chain uses TRBV9 and TRBJ2-5; TRBD2 agrees at 11 bases. The germline V gene encodes CDR1 SGDLS and CDR2 YYNGEE. V shed 6 bases and J 5 bases; nucleotides not matched to a gene: 6. The CDR3 extends over 14 amino acids. In DNA, the CDR3 is TGTGCCAGCAATAGCGGGAGGGCCGATGAGACCCAGTACTTC. Amino acid sequence: CASNSGRADETQYF.